The clone carrying this TCR beta chain was observed at least ten times. At one end the junction does not follow the germline gene, possibly because of a read error. The data stem from a study of patients and donors after allogeneic stem cell transplantation. This CDR3 spans 12 amino acids. Germline V gives CDR1 MGHRA, CDR2 YSYEKL. TCRdb re-derived calls from the RT-PCR reads in MiXCR, one entry per CDR3 protein. The sample includes 400,000 to 450,000 distinct CDR3 sequences, 16% of them seen just once. Sequenced material: blood, either unsorted or a sorted T cell fraction (not recorded which). This clonotype was sampled from a human donor who was either an allogeneic HSCT recipient or a stem cell or donor lymphocyte infusion donor (not recorded which). It is not recorded whose cells these are; they may come from a transplant donor. The rearrangement uses TRBV4-1 and TRBJ2-2; D is ambiguous. As DNA, the CDR3 is TGTGCCAGCAGCTTACCCGCCGGGGAGCTGTTTTTT. It encodes CASSLPAGELFF.